This T cell receptor beta chain derives from a study of T cell changes during pregnancy in multiple sclerosis. Measured with immunoSEQ multiplex PCR; TCRdb has only the in-frame clones, and not every one. This sample carries about 62,000 clones, about 90% of them seen once, and the ten largest clones take roughly 2.5%. Germline trimming cut 4 bases from V and 4 bases from J; bases unmatched to any gene: 8. The CDR3 runs to 17 residues. CDR1 is LGHNA, CDR2 YSLEER, per germline. The TCR was taken from a female donor in good health, enrolled as a control in a pregnancy study. The genes are TRBV4-3 and TRBJ2-2; 11 bases map to TRBD2. Sample: peripheral blood, taken in the second trimester of pregnancy. For the CDR3, the DNA is TGCGCCAGCAGCCCAACTAGCGGGAGCCGCGGCACCGGGGAGCTGTTTTTT. It specifies CASSPTSGSRGTGELFF.